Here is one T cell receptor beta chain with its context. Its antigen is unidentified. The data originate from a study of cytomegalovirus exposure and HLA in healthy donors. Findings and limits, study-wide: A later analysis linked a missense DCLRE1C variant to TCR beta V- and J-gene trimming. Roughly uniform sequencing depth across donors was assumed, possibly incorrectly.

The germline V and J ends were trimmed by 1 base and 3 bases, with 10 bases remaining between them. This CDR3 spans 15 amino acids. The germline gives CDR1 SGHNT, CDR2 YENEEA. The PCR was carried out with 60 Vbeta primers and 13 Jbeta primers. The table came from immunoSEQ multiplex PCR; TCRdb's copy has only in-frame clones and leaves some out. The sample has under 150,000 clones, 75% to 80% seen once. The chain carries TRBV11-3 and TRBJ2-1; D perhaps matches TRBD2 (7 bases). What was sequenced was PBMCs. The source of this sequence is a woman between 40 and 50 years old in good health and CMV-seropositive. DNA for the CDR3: TGTGCCAGCAGCTTAGGGGGGGGCGGCTACAATGAGCAGTTCTTC. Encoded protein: CASSLGGGGYNEQFF.